A single sample is the source of the 26 T cell receptor beta chains below, sequenced in a study of OX40 agonist ivuxolimab in advanced cancers. The data were produced by immunoSEQ multiplex PCR, yet TCRdb's version contains in-frame clones alone and is incomplete. The sample includes some 100,000 clones, about nine tenths of them seen just once. Sequencing was performed on CD4+ or CD8+ T cells sorted from blood, taken in a trial of the OX40 agonist ivuxolimab. These receptor sequences come from an adult with an advanced solid tumor such as melanoma, head and neck, liver or kidney cancer.

V and J are TRBV7-2 and TRBJ2-7; D might be TRBD1 or TRBD2, each matching 5 bases. Between the trimmed V and J ends, which lost 0 bases and 7 bases, there was a span of 13 bases. Germline assignment: CDR1 SGHTA and CDR2 FQGNSA. CDR3 length equals 14 residues. DNA for the CDR3: TGTGCCAGCAGCTTAGCTAGTGGGGGTAGGGAGCAGTACTTC. Translation: CASSLASGGREQYF.

The chain uses TRBV28 and TRBJ2-7; TRBD2 matches at 10 bases. CDR1 is MDHEN and CDR2 is SYDVKM in the germline V gene. The CDR3 length is 16 residues. With 6 bases clipped from V and 4 bases from J, the junction kept 12 bases outside the gene matches. The CDR3 loop reads CASRPSGASGSYEQYF. As DNA, the CDR3 is TGTGCCAGCAGGCCATCCGGAGCTAGCGGGAGTTACGAGCAGTACTTC.

The chain uses TRBV11-2 and TRBJ2-3; D is ambiguous. The CDR3 has 14 residues. V was clipped by 2 bases and J by 4 bases, with 10 bases between them. The germline V gene has CDR1 SGHAT and CDR2 FQNNGV. The CDR3 region has the DNA TGTGCCAGCAGCTTAAGGGTTAGGGCAGATACGCAGTATTTT. Its protein is CASSLRVRADTQYF.

V gene TRBV7-2 combines with J gene TRBJ2-2; no reliable D call. The V and J ends lost 0 bases and 7 bases respectively, with 12 bases between them. CDR1 SGHTA and CDR2 FQGNSA come from the germline V gene. The CDR3 runs to 15 residues. CDR3 coding DNA: TGTGCCAGCAGCTTAGCGCTGGGTACGGGCGGGGAGCTGTTTTTT. It specifies CASSLALGTGGELFF.

The chain has TRBV4-1 and TRBJ2-7; 12 bases fit TRBD2. Germline lookup yields CDR1 MGHRA and CDR2 YSYEKL. The length of the CDR3 is 19 residues. Trimming took 4 bases from V and 2 from J; bases not matched to a gene: 15. The CDR3 region has the DNA TGCGCCAGCAGCCCCGAATGGACTAGCGGGAATATTCGAACCTACGAGCAGTACTTC. Translated: CASSPEWTSGNIRTYEQYF.

This rearrangement joins TRBV7-2 to TRBJ2-3, with 8 bases lining up with TRBD2. V shed 5 bases and J 2 bases; nucleotides not matched to a gene: 9. Looked up from germline, CDR1 is SGHTA and CDR2 is FQGNSA. The CDR3 extends over 16 amino acids. The CDR3: CASSPKAGVNTDTQYF. The DNA for the CDR3 is TGTGCCAGCAGCCCCAAAGCGGGAGTTAACACAGATACGCAGTATTTT.

The V gene is TRBV11-2, the J gene TRBJ2-7, with 13 bases fitting TRBD2. CDR3 size: 19 residues. J was trimmed by 0 bases and V by 3 bases; bases with no gene match: 11. Germline CDR1 and CDR2: SGHAT and FQNNGV. The DNA of the CDR3 is TGTGCCAGCAGCTTCCTGACTAGCGGGAGGTACAAGAGCTCCTACGAGCAGTACTTC. It is translated as CASSFLTSGRYKSSYEQYF. Using reference TRBV11-2 and TRBJ2-7 for the parts outside the CDR3, the full variable domain is EAGVAQSPRYKIIEKRQSVAFWCNPISGHATLYWYQQILGQGPKLLIQFQNNGVVDDSQLPKDRFSAERLKGVDSTLKIQPAKLEDSAVYLCASSFLTSGRYKSSYEQYFGPGTRLTVT.

The chain links TRBV18 to TRBJ2-1; 14 bases fit TRBD2. The CDR3 runs to 17 residues. The V and J ends lost 1 base and 5 bases, in that order; junction bases with no gene match: 4. Per the germline V gene, CDR1 is KGHSH and CDR2 is LQKENI. The CDR3 region has the DNA TGTGCCAGCTCACCACTAGGGACTAGCGGGAGAAACAATGAGCAGTTCTTC. Protein sequence: CASSPLGTSGRNNEQFF.

This sequence joins TRBV7-7 and TRBJ2-3; 7 bases line up with TRBD2. This CDR3 region has 14 residues. Losses at the gene ends were 5 bases for V and 2 bases for J; bases not matched to a gene: 4. CDR1 is SSHAT and CDR2 is FNYEAQ in the germline V gene (reference sequence). The CDR3 loop reads CASSRAGFTDTQYF. Written as DNA, the CDR3 is TGTGCCAGCAGCAGAGCGGGATTCACAGATACGCAGTATTTT.

This chain links TRBV2 with TRBJ2-3, with TRBD1 matching over 11 bases. V shed 2 bases and J 6 bases; nucleotides not matched to a gene: 4. The CDR3 is made up of 15 amino acids. Germline loops: CDR1 SNHLY, CDR2 FYNNEI. The CDR3 loop reads CASSERTGGGDTQYF. The CDR3 DNA is TGTGCCAGCAGTGAACGGACAGGGGGCGGGGATACGCAGTATTTT.

This chain joins TRBV5-1 and TRBJ1-2; D might be TRBD1 (5 bases). Germline V gives CDR1 SGHRS, CDR2 YFSETQ. V lost 3 bases and J lost 8, with 17 bases in between. The CDR3 has 14 residues. CDR3 sequence (DNA): TGCGCCAGCAGCTCCTGGACGGGGCGGGACGGCTACACCTTC. Amino acid sequence: CASSSWTGRDGYTF.

The chain links TRBV6-5 to TRBJ2-7; TRBD1 might be the D (5 bases). In germline, CDR1 is MNHEY, CDR2 SVGAGI. This CDR3 has 15 residues. The germline V and J ends were trimmed by 0 bases and 7 bases, with 16 bases remaining between them. CDR3 nucleotides: TGTGCCAGCAGTTACTCGAAAGGGGCGCTGAGGGAGCAGTACTTC. This gives the protein CASSYSKGALREQYF.

The chain couples TRBV7-3 to TRBJ2-2; TRBD1 aligns across 10 bases. The CDR3 spans 15 residues. Trimming took 7 bases from V and 7 from J; bases not matched to a gene: 9. Germline V gene sequence: CDR1 SGHTA, CDR2 FQGTGA. The CDR3 loop reads CASTQGTGVGGELFF. In DNA form, the CDR3 reads TGTGCCAGCACCCAGGGGACAGGGGTCGGCGGGGAGCTGTTTTTT.

The sample holds one count of this clone. The chain carries TRBV7-2 and TRBJ2-1; no reliable D call. The CDR3 covers 15 residues. Trimming took off 2 bases at V and 0 bases at J, with 8 bases between the two ends. The V gene's germline CDR1 is SGHTA and CDR2 FQGNSA. This CDR3 is CASSLSSSSYNEQFF. The CDR3 nucleotides read TGTGCCAGCAGCTTATCCTCAAGCTCCTACAATGAGCAGTTCTTC.

The chain carries TRBV10-2 and TRBJ2-2; D may correspond to TRBD1 or TRBD2 (5 bases each). From germline, CDR1 is WSHSY and CDR2 SAAADI. The length of the CDR3 is 17 residues. V dropped 5 bases and J dropped 2 bases, with 18 bases sitting between them. CDR3 DNA: TGCGCCAGCAGTAGGGGTGGGCGACGGACTAACACCGGGGAGCTGTTTTTT. This encodes CASSRGGRRTNTGELFF.

The rearrangement joins TRBV5-6 to TRBJ2-7, with D possibly matching TRBD2 (5 bases). This CDR3 comprises 14 residues. CDR1 and CDR2 (germline): SGHDT, YYEEEE. Trimming shortened V by 4 bases and J by 2 bases, and 13 bases separated the two germline ends. The CDR3 coding sequence is TGTGCCAGCAGCATCGGACTGGCGACCTACGAGCAGTACTTC. It codes for CASSIGLATYEQYF.

The chain carries TRBV18 and TRBJ2-7; 8 positions match TRBD2. The CDR3 is 15 residues long. The V gene's germline CDR1 is KGHSH and CDR2 LQKENI. V lost 2 bases to trimming and J lost 2 bases; unmatched junction nucleotides: 5. DNA of the CDR3: TGTGCCAGCTCACCAACTAGCGGAGCGACCTACGAGCAGTACTTC. As protein: CASSPTSGATYEQYF.

Of note for this clone: Its ends do not fully match the called genes, so a read error is possible. The J gene is TRBJ1-2, the V gene TRBV7-2, with 9 bases that match TRBD1. Per the germline V gene, CDR1 is SGHTA and CDR2 is FQGNSA. This CDR3 is 14 amino acids long. CDR3 bases: TGTGCCAGCACCTTACAGGGGGCTGGTTATGGCTACACCTTC. This encodes CASTLQGAGYGYTF.

V is TRBV6-5 and J is TRBJ1-4, with D maybe TRBD1 (6 bases). This CDR3 region has 14 residues. V dropped 6 bases and J dropped 2 bases, with 10 bases sitting between them. Germline V CDR1 and CDR2: MNHEY, SVGAGI. The CDR3 reads CASRQGWTNEKLFF. For the CDR3, the DNA is TGTGCCAGCAGACAGGGATGGACTAATGAAAAACTGTTTTTT.

The chain uses TRBV2 and TRBJ1-1, with 7 bases fitting TRBD1. Trimming removed 6 bases from V and 2 bases from J; junction bases left unmatched: 6. Germline V CDR1 and CDR2: SNHLY, FYNNEI. This CDR3 is 14 amino acids long. CDR3 loop: CASSLTGLNTEAFF. CDR3 coding DNA: TGTGCCAGCAGCCTGACAGGGTTAAACACTGAAGCTTTCTTT.

The chain employs TRBV5-1 and TRBJ2-7; tentative D call: TRBD1 (6 bases). Per the germline V gene, CDR1 is SGHRS and CDR2 is YFSETQ. The germline V and J ends were trimmed by 1 base and 0 bases, with 8 bases remaining between them. The CDR3 contains 14 residues. The CDR3 bases are TGCGCCAGCAGCTTGCGGGACAACTCCTACGAGCAGTACTTC. Its translation is CASSLRDNSYEQYF.

The J gene is TRBJ2-7, the V gene TRBV7-2; D gene unclear. The V end lost 1 base, the J end lost 1 base, and 8 bases lay between the germline ends. Germline V gives CDR1 SGHTA, CDR2 FQGNSA. CDR3 length: 14 residues. The CDR3 nucleotides read TGTGCCAGCAGCTTAGTATTCGATTCCTACGAGCAGTACTTC. Its protein is CASSLVFDSYEQYF. Full variable domain (remainder filled in from reference TRBV7-2 and TRBJ2-7): GAGVSQSPSNKVTEKGKDVELRCDPISGHTALYWYRQSLGQGLEFLIYFQGNSAPDKSGLPSDRFSAERTGGSVSTLTIQRTQQEDSAVYLCASSLVFDSYEQYFGPGTRLTVT.

The V call is TRBV7-3, the J call TRBJ1-1, with a possible D match to TRBD1 (5 bases). CDR3 size: 13 residues. Per germline, CDR1 SGHTA and CDR2 FQGTGA. V was pared by 5 bases and J by 1 base, with 8 bases between. CDR3 residues: CASSLGQNTEAFF. CDR3 nucleotide sequence: TGTGCCAGCAGCCTTGGACAGAACACTGAAGCTTTCTTT.

This clone was seen just once. The chain links TRBV10-2 to TRBJ1-1; TRBD1 agrees at 7 bases. V shed 6 bases, J shed 0 bases, and the junction held 13 bases outside the gene matches. The CDR3 covers 17 residues. Germline lookup yields CDR1 WSHSY and CDR2 SAAADI. The CDR3 here is CASRSGTATSMNTEAFF. CDR3 DNA: TGCGCCAGCAGGTCCGGGACAGCAACCTCTATGAACACTGAAGCTTTCTTT.

This clone has just one count. V is TRBV5-5 and J is TRBJ1-3, with D uncertain. The length of the CDR3 is 15 residues. Deletions cut 0 bases from V and 0 bases from J, with 7 bases between. CDR1 SGHKS and CDR2 YYEKEE come from the germline V gene (reference sequence). In nucleotides, the CDR3 is TGTGCCAGCAGCTTGGTGGGCAGCTCTGGAAACACCATATATTTT. This gives the protein CASSLVGSSGNTIYF.

The chain has TRBV7-9 and TRBJ2-3; D is unclear. Germline V gene data show CDR1 as SEHNR and CDR2 as FQNEAQ (reference sequence). The CDR3 loop spans 12 amino acids. Trimming left V 1 base short and J 7 bases short, with 6 bases between. This CDR3 reads CASSLDDYTQYF. The CDR3 DNA reads TGTGCCAGCAGCTTAGACGACTATACGCAGTATTTT.